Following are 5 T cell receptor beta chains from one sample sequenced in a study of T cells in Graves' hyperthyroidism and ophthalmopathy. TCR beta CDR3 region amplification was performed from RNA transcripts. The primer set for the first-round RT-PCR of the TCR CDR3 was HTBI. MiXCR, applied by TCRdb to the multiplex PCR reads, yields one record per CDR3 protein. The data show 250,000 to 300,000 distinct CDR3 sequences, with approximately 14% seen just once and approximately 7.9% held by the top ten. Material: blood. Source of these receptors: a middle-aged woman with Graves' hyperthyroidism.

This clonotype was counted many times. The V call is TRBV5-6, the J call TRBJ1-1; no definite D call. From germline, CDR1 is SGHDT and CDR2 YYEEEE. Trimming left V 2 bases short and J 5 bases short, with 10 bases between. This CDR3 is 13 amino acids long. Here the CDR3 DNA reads TGTGCCAGCAGCTTCCGACACTTGACTGAAGCTTTCTTT. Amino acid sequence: CASSFRHLTEAFF.

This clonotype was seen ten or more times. CDR3 nucleotides: TGTGCCAGCAGCAGCTCCTATGGGCGCGGTGCCTACAATGAGCAGTTCTTC. This sequence encodes CASSSSYGRGAYNEQFF. This sequence joins TRBV7-8 and TRBJ2-1; D ambiguous. The CDR3 sequence is 17 residues long. Trimming removed 5 bases at V and 2 bases at J, with 19 bases between. Germline CDR1 reads SGHVS; CDR2 reads FQNEAQ.

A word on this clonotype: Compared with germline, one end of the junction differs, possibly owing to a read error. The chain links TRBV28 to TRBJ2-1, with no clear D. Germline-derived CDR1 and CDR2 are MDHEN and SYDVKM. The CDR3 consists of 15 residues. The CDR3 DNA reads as TGTCCCAGCAGTACGGTCCCAAGCTCCTACAATGAGCAGCTCTTC. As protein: CPSSTVPSSYNEQLF.

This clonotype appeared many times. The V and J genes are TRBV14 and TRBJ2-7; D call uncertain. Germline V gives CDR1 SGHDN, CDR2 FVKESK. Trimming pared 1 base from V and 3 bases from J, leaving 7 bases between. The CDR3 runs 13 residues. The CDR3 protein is CASSQGRNYEQYF. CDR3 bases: TGTGCCAGCAGCCAAGGGCGGAACTACGAGCAGTACTTC. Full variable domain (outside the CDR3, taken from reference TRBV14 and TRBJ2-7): EAGVTQFPSHSVIEKGQTVTLRCDPISGHDNLYWYRRVMGKEIKFLLHFVKESKQDESGMPNNRFLAERTGGTYSTLKVQPAELEDSGVYFCASSQGRNYEQYFGPGTRLTVT.

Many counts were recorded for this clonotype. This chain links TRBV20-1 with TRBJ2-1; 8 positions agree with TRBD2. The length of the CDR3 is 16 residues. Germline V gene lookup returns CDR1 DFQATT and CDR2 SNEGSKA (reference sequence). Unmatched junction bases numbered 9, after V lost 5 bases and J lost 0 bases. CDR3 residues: CSAATGAGGSYNEQFF. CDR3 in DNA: TGCAGTGCTGCTACGGGGGCGGGAGGCTCCTACAATGAGCAGTTCTTC.